This T cell receptor (beta chain) comes out of a study of glioma-infiltrating T cells. Study as a whole: Presurgical dexamethasone in glioma patients lasted six or fewer days.

The iRepertoire nested amplicon-rescue multiplex PCR amplified TCR alpha and beta CDR3s from RNA. Tissue mRNA or PBMC total RNA, roughly 100-400 ng, went into one-step reverse transcription and amplification. TCRdb processed the multiplex PCR reads anew with MiXCR; each CDR3 protein has one entry. The sample carries more than 350,000 distinct CDR3 sequences, around 45% recorded once. This CDR3 is built from 15 residues. CDR1 and CDR2 from the germline V gene are SEHNR and FQNEAQ (reference sequence). Regarding the study as a whole: Gliomas, especially low-grade, showed above-expected tissue-blood divergence; non-neoplastic patients showed below. A blood CDR3 motif signature was depleted in highly divergent patients.

About this clonotype: Its antigen is not known. A junction boundary mismatches the germline segment, possibly from a read error.

V gene TRBV7-9 combines with J gene TRBJ1-2; D uncertain. The TCR sequence derives from a human donor with low-grade glioma or glioblastoma, undergoing nonglioma brain surgery, or in good health (not recorded which). The sample consisted of glioma tissue, nonneoplastic brain tissue, or PBMCs (not recorded which). This CDR3 reads CASSNAPATNYGYAF. For the CDR3, the DNA is TGTGCCAGCAGCAACGCTCCGGCGACAAACTATGGCTACGCCTTC.